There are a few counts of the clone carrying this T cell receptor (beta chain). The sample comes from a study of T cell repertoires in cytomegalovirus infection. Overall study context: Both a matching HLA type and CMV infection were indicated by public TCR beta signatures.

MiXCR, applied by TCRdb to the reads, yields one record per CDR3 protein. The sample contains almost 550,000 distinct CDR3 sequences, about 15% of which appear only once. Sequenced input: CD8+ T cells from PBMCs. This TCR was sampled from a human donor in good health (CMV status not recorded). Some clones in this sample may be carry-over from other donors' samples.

The CDR3 sequence: CASSYSPPGRNSPLHF. CDR3 sequence (DNA): TGTGCCAGCAGTTACTCGCCCCCAGGGCGCAATTCACCCCTCCACTTT. The chain recombines TRBV6-6 with TRBJ1-6; weak D call: TRBD1 (5 bases). This CDR3 has 16 amino acids. Germline V gives CDR1 MNHNY, CDR2 SVGAGI (reference sequence). Between the trimmed V and J ends, which lost 0 bases and 7 bases, there was a span of 13 bases.